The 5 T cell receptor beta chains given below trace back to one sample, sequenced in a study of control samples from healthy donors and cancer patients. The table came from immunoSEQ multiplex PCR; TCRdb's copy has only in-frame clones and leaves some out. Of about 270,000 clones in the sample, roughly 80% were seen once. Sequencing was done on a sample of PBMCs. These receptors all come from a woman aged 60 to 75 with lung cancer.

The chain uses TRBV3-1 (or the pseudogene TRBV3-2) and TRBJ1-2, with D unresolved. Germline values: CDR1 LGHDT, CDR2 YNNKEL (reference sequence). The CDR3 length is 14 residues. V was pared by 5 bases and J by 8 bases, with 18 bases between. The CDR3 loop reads CASSYRSGNRGYTF. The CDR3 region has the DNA TGTGCCAGCAGCTACCGTTCAGGAAACCGCGGCTACACCTTC.

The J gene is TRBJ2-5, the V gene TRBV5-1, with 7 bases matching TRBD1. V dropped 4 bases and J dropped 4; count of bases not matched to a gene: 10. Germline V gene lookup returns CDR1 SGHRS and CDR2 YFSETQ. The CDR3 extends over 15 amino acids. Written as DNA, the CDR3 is TGCGCCAGCAGCACAGGGGACAGTATGATAGAGACCCAGTACTTC. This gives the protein CASSTGDSMIETQYF.

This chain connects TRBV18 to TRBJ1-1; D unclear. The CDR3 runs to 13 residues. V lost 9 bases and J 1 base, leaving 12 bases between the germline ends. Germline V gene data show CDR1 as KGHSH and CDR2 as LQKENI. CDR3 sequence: CASSAIGNTEAFF. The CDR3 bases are TGTGCCAGTTCCGCTATAGGGAACACTGAAGCTTTCTTT. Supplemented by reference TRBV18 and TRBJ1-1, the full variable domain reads NAGVMQNPRHLVRRRGQEARLRCSPMKGHSHVYWYRQLPEEGLKFMVYLQKENIIDESGMPKERFSAEFPKEGPSILRIQQVVRGDSAAYFCASSAIGNTEAFFGQGTRLTVV.

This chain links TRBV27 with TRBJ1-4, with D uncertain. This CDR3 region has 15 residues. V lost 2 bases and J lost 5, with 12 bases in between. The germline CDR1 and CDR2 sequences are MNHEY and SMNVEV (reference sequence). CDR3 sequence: CASSLGFRVNEKLFF. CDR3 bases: TGTGCCAGCAGTTTAGGATTTAGGGTGAATGAAAAACTGTTTTTT.

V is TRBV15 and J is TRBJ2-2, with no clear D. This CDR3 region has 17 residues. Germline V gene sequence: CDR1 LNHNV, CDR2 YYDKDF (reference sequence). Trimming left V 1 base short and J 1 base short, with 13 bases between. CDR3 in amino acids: CATSRVPGVMNTGELFF. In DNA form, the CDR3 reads TGTGCCACCAGCAGAGTTCCTGGGGTTATGAACACCGGGGAGCTGTTTTTT.